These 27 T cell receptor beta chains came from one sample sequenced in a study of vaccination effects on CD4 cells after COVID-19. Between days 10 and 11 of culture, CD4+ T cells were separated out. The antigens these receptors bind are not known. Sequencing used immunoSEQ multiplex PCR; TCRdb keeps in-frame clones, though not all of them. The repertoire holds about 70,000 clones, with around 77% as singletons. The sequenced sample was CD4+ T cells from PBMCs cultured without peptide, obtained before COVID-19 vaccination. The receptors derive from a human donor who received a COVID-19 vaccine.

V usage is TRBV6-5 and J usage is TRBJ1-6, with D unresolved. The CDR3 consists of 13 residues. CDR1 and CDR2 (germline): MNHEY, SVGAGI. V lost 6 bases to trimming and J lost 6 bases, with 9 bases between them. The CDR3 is CASSPSRNSPLHF. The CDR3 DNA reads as TGTGCCAGCAGCCCCTCTCGTAATTCACCCCTCCACTTT.

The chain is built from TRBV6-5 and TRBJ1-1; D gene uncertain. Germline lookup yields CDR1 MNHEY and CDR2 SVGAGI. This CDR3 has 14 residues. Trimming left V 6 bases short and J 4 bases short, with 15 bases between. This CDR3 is CASRLLITSTEAFF. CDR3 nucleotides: TGTGCCAGCAGACTACTCATTACAAGCACTGAAGCTTTCTTT.

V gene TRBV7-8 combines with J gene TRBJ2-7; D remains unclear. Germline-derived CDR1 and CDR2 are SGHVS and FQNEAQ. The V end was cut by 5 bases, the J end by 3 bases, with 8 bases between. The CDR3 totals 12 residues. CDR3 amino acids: CASSPYNYEQYV. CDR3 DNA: TGTGCCAGCAGCCCGTACAACTACGAGCAGTACGTC.

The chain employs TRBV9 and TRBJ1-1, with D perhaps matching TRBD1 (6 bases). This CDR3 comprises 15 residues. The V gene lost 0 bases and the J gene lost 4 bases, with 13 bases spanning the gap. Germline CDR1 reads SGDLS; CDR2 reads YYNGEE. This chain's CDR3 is CASSVDPGAGTEAFF. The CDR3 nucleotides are TGTGCCAGCAGCGTAGATCCGGGGGCGGGCACTGAAGCTTTCTTT.

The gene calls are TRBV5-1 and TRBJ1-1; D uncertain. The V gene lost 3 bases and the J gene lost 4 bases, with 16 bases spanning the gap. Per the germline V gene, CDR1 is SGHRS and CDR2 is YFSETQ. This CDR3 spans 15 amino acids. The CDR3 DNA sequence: TGCGCCAGCAGCTCCGGTGGCCAACGGGGCACTGAAGCTTTCTTT. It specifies CASSSGGQRGTEAFF.

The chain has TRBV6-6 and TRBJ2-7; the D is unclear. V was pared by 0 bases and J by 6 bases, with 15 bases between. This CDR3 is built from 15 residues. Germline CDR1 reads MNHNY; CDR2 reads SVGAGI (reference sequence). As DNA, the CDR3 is TGTGCCAGCAGTTACTCGAGCTTTCAAGCCCGCGAGCAGTACGTC. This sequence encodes CASSYSSFQAREQYV.

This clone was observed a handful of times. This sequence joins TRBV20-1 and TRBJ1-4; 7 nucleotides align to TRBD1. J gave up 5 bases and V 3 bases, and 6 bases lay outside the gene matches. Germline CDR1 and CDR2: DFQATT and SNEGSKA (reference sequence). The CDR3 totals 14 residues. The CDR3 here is CSASKGGANEKLFF. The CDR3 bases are TGCAGTGCTAGTAAAGGGGGCGCGAATGAAAAACTGTTTTTT.

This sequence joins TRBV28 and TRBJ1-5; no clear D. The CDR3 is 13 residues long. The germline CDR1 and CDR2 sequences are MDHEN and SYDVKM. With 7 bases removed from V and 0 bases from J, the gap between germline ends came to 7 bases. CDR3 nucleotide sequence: TGTGCCAGCAACCGCGATAGCAATCAGCCCCAGCATTTT. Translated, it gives CASNRDSNQPQHF. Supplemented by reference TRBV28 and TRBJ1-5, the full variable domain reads DVKVTQSSRYLVKRTGEKVFLECVQDMDHENMFWYRQDPGLGLRLIYFSYDVKMKEKGDIPEGYSVSREKKERFSLILESASTNQTSMYLCASNRDSNQPQHFGDGTRLSIL.

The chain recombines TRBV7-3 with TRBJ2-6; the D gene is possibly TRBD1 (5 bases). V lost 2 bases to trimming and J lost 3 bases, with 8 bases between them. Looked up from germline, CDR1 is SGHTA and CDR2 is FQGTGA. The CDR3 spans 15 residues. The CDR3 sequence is CASSLSRVGANVLTF. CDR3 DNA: TGTGCCAGCAGCTTATCCAGGGTTGGGGCCAACGTCCTGACTTTC.

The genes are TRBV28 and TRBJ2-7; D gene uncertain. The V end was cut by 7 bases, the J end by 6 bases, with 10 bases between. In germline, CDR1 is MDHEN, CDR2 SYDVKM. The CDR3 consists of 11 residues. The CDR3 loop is CASMIGCEQYV. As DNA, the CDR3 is TGTGCCAGCATGATAGGCTGCGAGCAGTACGTC.

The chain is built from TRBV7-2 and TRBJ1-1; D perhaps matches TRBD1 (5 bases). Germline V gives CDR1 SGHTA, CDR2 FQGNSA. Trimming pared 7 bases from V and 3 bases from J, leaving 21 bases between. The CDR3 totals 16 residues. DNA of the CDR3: TGTGCCAGCACCCCGACAGCTACCACGCTGTACACTGAAGCTTTCTTT. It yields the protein CASTPTATTLYTEAFF.

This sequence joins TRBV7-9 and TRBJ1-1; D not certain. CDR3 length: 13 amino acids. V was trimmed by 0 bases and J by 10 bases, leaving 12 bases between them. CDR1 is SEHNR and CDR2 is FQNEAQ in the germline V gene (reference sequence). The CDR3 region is CASSLASVQGAFF. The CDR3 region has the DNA TGTGCCAGCAGCTTAGCGTCGGTGCAAGGAGCTTTCTTT.

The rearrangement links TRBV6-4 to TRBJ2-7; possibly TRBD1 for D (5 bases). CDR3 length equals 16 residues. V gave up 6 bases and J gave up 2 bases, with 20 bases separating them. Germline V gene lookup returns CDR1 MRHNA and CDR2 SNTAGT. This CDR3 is CASSEGHDRATYEQYV. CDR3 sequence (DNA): TGTGCCAGCAGCGAAGGACACGACCGAGCGACCTACGAGCAGTACGTC.

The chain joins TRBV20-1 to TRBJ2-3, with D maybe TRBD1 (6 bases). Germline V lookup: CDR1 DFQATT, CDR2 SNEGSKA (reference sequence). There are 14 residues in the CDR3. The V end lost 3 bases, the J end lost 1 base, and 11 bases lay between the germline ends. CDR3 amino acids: CSASGSGGTDTQYF. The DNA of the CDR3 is TGCAGTGCTAGTGGATCAGGGGGCACAGATACGCAGTATTTT.

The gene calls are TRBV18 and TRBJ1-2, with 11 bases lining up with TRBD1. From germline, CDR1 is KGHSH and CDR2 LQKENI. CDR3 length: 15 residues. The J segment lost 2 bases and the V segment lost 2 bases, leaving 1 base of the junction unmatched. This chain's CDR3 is CASSPGQGANYGYTF. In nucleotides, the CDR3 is TGTGCCAGCTCACCAGGACAGGGGGCCAACTATGGCTACACCTTC.

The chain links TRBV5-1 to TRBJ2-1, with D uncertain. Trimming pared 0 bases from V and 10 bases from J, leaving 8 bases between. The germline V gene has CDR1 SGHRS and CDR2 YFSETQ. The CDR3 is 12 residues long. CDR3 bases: TGCGCCAGCAGCTTGGGTGATCTAGAGCAGTTCTTC. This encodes CASSLGDLEQFF.

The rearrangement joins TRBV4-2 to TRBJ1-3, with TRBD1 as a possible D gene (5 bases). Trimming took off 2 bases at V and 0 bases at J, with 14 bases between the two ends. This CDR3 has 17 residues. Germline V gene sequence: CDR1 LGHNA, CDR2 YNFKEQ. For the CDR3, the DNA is TGTGCCAGCAGCCAAACCCTCACAGGAGTCTCTGGAAACACCATATATTTT. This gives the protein CASSQTLTGVSGNTIYF.

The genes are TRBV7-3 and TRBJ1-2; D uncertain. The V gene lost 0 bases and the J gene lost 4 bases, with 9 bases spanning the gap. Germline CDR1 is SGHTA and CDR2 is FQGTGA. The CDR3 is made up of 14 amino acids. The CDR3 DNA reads TGTGCCAGCAGCTTAACTGGGGTCGGCTATGGCTACACCTTC. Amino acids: CASSLTGVGYGYTF.

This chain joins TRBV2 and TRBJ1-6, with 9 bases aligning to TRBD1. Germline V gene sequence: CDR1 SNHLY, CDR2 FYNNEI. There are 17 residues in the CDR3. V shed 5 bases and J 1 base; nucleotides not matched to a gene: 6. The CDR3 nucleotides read TGTGCCAGCAGTCGGGGACAGGGAGGATCCTATAATTCACCCCTCCACTTT. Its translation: CASSRGQGGSYNSPLHF.

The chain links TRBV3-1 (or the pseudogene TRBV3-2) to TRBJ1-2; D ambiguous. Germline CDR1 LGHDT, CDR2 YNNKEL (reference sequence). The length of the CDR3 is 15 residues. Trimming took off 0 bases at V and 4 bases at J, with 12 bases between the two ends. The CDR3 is CASSQDNRGTYGYTF. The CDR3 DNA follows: TGTGCCAGCAGCCAAGACAATCGGGGAACCTATGGCTACACCTTC.

The CDR3 region has the DNA TGTGCCACCAGCAGAGATAGCGGGACCTACACCGGGGAGCTGTTTTTT. This sequence encodes CATSRDSGTYTGELFF. The rearrangement uses TRBV15 and TRBJ2-2; 8 positions match TRBD2. The V gene end was trimmed by 0 bases and the J gene end by 3 bases; junction bases not matched to a gene: 3. There are 16 residues in the CDR3. CDR1 and CDR2 (germline): LNHNV, YYDKDF (reference sequence).

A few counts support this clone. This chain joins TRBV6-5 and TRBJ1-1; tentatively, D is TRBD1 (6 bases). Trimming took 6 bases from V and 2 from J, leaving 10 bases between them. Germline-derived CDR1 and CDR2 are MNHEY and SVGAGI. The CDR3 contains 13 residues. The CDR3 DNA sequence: TGTGCCAGCAGATTACAGGGAAACACTGAAGCTTTCTTT. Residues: CASRLQGNTEAFF.

The CDR3 here is CASSLKGQYNEQFF. CDR3 DNA sequence: TGCGCCAGCAGCTTGAAAGGACAGTACAATGAGCAGTTCTTC. The chain joins TRBV5-1 to TRBJ2-1; a weak D match, TRBD1 (6 bases). Per germline, CDR1 SGHRS and CDR2 YFSETQ. This CDR3 contains 14 residues. The V end was cut by 1 base, the J end by 4 bases, with 9 bases between.

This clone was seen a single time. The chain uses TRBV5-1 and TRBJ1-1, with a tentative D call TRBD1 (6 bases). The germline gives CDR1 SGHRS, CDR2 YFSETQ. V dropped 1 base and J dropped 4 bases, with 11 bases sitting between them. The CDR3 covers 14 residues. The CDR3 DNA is TGCGCCAGCAGCTTGAGCGGGGGCGGCACTGAAGCTTTCTTT. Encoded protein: CASSLSGGGTEAFF.

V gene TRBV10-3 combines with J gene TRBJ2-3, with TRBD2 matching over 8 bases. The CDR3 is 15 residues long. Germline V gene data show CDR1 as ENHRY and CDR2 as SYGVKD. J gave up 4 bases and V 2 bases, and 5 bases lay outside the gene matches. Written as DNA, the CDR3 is TGTGCCATCAGTGAGGGCCAGCGGGGGCCAGATACGCAGTATTTT. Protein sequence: CAISEGQRGPDTQYF.

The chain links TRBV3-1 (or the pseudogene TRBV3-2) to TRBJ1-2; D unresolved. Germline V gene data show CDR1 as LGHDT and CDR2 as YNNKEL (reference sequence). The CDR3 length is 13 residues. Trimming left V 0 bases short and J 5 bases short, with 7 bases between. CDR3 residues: CASSQESSYGYTF. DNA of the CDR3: TGTGCCAGCAGCCAAGAATCCTCTTATGGCTACACCTTC.

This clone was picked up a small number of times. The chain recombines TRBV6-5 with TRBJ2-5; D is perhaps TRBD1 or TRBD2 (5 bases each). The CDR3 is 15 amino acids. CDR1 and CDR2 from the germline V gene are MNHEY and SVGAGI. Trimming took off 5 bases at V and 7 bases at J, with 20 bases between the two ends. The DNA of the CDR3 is TGTGCCAGCAGTCCACCGGTCGGGACGAAAGGGACCCAGTACTTC. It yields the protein CASSPPVGTKGTQYF.